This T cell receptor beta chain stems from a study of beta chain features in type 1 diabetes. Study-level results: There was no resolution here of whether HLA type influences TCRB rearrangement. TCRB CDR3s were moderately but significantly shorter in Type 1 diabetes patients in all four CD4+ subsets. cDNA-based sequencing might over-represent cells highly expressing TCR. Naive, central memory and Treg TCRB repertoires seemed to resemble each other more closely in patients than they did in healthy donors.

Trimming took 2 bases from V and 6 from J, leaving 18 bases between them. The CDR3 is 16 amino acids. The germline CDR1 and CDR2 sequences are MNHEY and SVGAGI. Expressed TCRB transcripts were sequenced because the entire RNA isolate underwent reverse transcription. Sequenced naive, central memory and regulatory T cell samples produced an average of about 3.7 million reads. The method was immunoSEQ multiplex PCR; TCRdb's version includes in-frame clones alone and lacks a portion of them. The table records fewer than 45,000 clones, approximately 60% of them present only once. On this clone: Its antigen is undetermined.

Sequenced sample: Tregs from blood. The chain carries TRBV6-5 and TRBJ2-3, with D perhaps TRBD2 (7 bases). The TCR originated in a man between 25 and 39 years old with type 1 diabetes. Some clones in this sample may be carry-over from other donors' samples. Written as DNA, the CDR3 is TGTGCCAGCAGTTACCGTGGTGGGGGGAGGGGGGATACGCAGTATTTT. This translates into CASSYRGGGRGDTQYF.